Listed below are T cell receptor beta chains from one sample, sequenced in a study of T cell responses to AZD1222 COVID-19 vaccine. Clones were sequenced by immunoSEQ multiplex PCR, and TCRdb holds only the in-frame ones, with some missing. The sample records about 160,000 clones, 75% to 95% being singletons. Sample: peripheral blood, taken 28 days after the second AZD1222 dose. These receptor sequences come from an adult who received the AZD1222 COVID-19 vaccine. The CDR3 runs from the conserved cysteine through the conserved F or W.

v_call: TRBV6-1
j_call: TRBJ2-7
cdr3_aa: CASSEESGSSYEQYF

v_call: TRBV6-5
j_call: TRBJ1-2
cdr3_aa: CASSLTGDYGYTF

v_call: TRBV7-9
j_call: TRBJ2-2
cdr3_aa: CATEQGAGELFF

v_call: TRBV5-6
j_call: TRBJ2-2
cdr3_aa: CASKGKGAFADTGELFF

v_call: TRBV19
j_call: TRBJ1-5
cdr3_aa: CASSHGQAGGQHF

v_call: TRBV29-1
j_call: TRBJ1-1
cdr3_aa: CSVPRRDREIEAFF

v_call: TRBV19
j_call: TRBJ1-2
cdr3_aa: CASRTGVMGYGYTF

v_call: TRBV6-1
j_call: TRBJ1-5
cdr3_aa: CASSERLEGAGQPQHF

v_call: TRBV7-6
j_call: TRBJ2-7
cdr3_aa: CASSPGDSYEQYF

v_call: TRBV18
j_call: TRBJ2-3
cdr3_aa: CASSPQGGNTDTQYF

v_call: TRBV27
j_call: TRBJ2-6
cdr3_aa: CARRIRDGANVLTF

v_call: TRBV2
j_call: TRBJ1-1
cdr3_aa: CASSDQGRTEAFF

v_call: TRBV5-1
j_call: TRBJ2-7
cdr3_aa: CASSLRTSDEQYF

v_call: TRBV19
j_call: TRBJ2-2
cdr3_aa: CASSILPSGSWTGELFF

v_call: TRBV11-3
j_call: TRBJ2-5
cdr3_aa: CASSPRRGETQYF

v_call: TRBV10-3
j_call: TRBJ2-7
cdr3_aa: CAISESAGYEQYF

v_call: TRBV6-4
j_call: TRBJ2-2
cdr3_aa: CASSDSSSGSDTGELFF

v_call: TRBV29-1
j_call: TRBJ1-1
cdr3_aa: CSVVMVTEAFF

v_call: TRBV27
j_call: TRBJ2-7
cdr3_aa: CASSLSDGSYEQYF

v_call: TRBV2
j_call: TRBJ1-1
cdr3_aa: CASRSGAEAFF

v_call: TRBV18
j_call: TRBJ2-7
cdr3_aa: CASSPPGTNEQYF

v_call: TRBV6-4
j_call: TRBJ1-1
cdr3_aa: CASSRQGPEAFF

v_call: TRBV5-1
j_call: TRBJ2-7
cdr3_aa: CASSFGGPDEQYF

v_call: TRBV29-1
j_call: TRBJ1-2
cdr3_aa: CSVEDRGSNGYTF

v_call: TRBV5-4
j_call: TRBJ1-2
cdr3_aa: CASSPFATGGDGYTF

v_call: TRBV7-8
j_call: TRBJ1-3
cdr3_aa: CASSLTDRGIGNTIYF

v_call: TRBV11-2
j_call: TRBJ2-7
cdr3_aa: CASSPSPQGYEQYF

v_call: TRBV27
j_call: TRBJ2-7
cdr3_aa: CASSYHHEQYF

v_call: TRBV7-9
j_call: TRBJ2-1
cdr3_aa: CASSPILGRGDNEQFF

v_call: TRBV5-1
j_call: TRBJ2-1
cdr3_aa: CASSQASDNEQFF

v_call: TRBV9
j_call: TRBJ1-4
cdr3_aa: CASSLFPNEKLFF

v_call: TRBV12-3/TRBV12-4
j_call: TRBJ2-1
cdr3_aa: CASSFGPPDEQFF

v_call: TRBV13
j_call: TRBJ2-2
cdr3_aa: CASSMTSNTGELFF

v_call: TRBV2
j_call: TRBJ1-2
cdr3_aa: CASFVTDPGGYTF

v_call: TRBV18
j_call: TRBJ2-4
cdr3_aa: CASSPGLADVVAKNIQYF

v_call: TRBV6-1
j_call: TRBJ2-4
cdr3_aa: CASSDAAGQDIQYF

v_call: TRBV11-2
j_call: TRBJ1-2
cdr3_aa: CASSTQGGGYTF

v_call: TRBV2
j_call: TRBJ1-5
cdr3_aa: CASSAGTIIEPQHF

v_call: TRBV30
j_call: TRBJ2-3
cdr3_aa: CAWSVVEDTQYF

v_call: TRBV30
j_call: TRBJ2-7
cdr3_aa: CAWSAQAGQGDYEQYF

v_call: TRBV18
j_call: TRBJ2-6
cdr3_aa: CASSPTGVSGANVLTF

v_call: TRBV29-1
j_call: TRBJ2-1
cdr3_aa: CSVEDGHFPYNEQFF

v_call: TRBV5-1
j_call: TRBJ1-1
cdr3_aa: CASSLEGTGGTEAFF

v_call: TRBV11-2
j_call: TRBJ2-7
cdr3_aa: CASSLGSYEQYF

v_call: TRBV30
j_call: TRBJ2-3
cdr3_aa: CAWLPGTPTDTQYF

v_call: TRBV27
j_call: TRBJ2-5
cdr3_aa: CASSLLRQGLDETQYF

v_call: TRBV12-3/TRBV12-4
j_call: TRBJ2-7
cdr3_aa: CASSITSGYEQYF

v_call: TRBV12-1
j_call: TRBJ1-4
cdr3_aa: CASSPGGSTNEKLFF

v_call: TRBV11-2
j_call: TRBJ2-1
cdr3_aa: CASSPRRAGEQFF

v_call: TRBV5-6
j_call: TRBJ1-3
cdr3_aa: CASSSGDRRLSGNTIYF